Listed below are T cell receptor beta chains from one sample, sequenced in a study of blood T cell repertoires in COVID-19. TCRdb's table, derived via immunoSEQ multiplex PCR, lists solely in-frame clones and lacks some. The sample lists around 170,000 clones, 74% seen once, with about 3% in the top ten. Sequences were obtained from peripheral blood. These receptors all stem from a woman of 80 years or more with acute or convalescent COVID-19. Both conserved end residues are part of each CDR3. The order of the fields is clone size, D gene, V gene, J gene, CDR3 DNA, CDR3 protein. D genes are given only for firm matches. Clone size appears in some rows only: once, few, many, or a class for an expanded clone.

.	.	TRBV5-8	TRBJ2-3	TGTGCCAGCAGCCGGGACATCACAGATACGCAGTATTTT	CASSRDITDTQYF
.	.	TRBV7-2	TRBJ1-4	TGTGCCAGCAGCTTAGTCGCCGGACAAAATAATGAAAAACTGTTTTTT	CASSLVAGQNNEKLFF
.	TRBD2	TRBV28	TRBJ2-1	TGTGCCAGCAGCCCTACTAGCGGGAGTGGTAATGAGCAGTTCTTC	CASSPTSGSGNEQFF
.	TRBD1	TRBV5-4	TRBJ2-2	TGTGCCAGCAGCATAGCGGGACAGGGGGCCGGGGAGCTGTTTTTT	CASSIAGQGAGELFF
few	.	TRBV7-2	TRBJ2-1	TGTGCCAGCAGCCCCCGATTGGCGAGGACTCAAGGGACCTACAATGAGCAGTTCTTC	CASSPRLARTQGTYNEQFF
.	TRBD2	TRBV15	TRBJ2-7	TGTGCCACCAGCAGTCCCCTTCTAGCGGGAGGCCGCGAGCAGTACTTC	CATSSPLLAGGREQYF
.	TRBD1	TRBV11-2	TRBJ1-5	TGTGCCAGCAGCCCAGGACAGGGGAACAATCAGCCCCAGCATTTT	CASSPGQGNNQPQHF
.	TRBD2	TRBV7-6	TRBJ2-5	TGTGCCAGCAGCGCCCAGGGACTAGCGGGATGGGAGACCCAGTACTTC	CASSAQGLAGWETQYF
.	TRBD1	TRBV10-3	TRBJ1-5	TGTGCCATCAGGACAGGGGAGGGTCAGCCCCAGCATTTT	CAIRTGEGQPQHF
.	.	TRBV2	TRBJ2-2	TGTGCCACCTTAGCCTTTCGGGCCGGGGAGCTGTTTTTT	CATLAFRAGELFF
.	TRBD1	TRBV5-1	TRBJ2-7	TGCGCCAGCAGCCCACAGGGGTTGACCTACGAGCAGTACTTC	CASSPQGLTYEQYF
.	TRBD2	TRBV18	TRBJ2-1	TGTGCCAGCTCACGGGGACTAGCGGGAGGTAGAACGAATGAGCAGTTCTTC	CASSRGLAGGRTNEQFF
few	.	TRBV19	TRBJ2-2	TGTGCCAGTAGTAGGGGACAAACGAACACCGGGGAGCTGTTTTTT	CASSRGQTNTGELFF
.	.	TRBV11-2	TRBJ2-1	TGTGCCAGCAGCCCCGGTAATGAGCAGTTCTTC	CASSPGNEQFF
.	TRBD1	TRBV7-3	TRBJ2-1	TGTGCCAGCAGCTTATCCGGGACAGACAATGAGCAGTTCTTC	CASSLSGTDNEQFF
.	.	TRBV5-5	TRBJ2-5	TGTGCCAGCAGCTTGGGGCGGGGAGAGACCCAGTACTTC	CASSLGRGETQYF
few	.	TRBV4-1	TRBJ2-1	TGCGCCAGCAGCGGGGCGAGGAGCGGGTTTAACGATGAGCAGTTCTTC	CASSGARSGFNDEQFF
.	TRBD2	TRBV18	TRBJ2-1	TGTGCCAGCTCGCGGGGGGGCAGCGGTGAGCAGTTCTTC	CASSRGGSGEQFF
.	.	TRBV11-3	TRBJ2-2	TGTGCCAGCAGCAGAGGACAGAGTAACGGGGAGCTGTTTTTT	CASSRGQSNGELFF
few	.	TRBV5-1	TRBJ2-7	TGCGCCAGCAGCTTGGGACGTGGGTCAGGCTCCTACGAGCAGTACTTC	CASSLGRGSGSYEQYF
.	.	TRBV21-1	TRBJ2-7	TGTGCCAGCAGCAAAGACCGGACTAGCGGGAACACCCCCTACGAGCAGTACTTC	CASSKDRTSGNTPYEQYF
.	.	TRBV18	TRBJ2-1	TGTGCCAGCTCTCCCTACGACGGCGGGAATGAGCAGTTCTTC	CASSPYDGGNEQFF
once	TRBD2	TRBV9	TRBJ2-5	TGTGCCAGCAGCGCACGAGTAGGGTCCGGGGGGGAGACCCAGTACTTC	CASSARVGSGGETQYF
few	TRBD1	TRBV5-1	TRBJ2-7	TGCGCCAGCAGCCGGGACAGGGCCGAGCAGTACTTC	CASSRDRAEQYF
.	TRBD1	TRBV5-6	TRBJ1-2	TGTGCCAGCAACCTACAGGGGGGCTATGGCTACACCTTC	CASNLQGGYGYTF
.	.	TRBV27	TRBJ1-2	TGTGCCAGCAGTTCATGGGGGGAGGAGGGTGGCTACACCTTC	CASSSWGEEGGYTF
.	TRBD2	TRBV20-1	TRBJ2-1	TGCAGTGCTAGTGCGGGGGAGGCCCGTAGACATGAGCAGTTCTTC	CSASAGEARRHEQFF